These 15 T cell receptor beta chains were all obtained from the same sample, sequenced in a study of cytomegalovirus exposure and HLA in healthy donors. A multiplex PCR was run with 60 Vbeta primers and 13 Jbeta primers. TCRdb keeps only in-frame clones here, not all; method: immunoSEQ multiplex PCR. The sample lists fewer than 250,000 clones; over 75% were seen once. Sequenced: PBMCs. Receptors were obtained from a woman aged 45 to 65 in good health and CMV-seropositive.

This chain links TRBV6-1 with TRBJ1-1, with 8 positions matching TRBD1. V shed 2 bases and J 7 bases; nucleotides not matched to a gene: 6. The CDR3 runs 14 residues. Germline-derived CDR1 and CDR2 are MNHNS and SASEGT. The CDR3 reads CASSEWDRPSEAFF. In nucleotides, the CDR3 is TGTGCCAGCAGTGAATGGGACAGGCCGAGTGAAGCTTTCTTT.

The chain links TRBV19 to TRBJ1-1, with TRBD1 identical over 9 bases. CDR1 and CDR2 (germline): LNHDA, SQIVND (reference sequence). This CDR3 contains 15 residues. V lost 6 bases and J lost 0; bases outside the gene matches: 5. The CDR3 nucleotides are TGTGCCAGTAGGTCACAGGGGGCAATGAACACTGAAGCTTTCTTT. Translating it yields CASRSQGAMNTEAFF. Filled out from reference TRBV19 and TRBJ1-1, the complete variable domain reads DGGITQSPKYLFRKEGQNVTLSCEQNLNHDAMYWYRQDPGQGLRLIYYSQIVNDFQKGDIAEGYSVSREKKESFPLTVTSAQKNPTAFYLCASRSQGAMNTEAFFGQGTRLTVV.

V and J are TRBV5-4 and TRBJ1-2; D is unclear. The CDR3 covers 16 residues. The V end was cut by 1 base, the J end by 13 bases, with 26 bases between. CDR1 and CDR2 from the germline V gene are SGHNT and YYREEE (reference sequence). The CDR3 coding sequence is TGTGCCAGCAGCTTGTTGGGTCTCGCGGCTGAGGATAGACTCACCTTC. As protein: CASSLLGLAAEDRLTF.

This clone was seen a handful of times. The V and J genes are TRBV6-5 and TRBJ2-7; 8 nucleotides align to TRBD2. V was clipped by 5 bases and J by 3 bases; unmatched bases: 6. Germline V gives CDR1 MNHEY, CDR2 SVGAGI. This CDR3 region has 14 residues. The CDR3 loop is CASSPGTSDYEQYF. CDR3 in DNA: TGTGCCAGCAGTCCCGGGACTAGTGACTACGAGCAGTACTTC.

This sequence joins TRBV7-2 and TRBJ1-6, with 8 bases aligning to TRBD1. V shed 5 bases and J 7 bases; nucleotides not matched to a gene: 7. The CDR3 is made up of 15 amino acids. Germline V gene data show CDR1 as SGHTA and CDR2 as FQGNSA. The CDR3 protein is CASSPQTGENSPLHF. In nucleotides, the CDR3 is TGTGCCAGCAGCCCCCAGACAGGGGAAAATTCACCCCTCCACTTT.

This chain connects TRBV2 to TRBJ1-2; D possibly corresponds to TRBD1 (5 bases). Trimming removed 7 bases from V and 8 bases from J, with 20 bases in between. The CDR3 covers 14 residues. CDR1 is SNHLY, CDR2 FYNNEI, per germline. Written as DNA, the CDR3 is TGTGCCAGCATAAAGGTCCCGCAGGGTACGGGCTACACCTTC. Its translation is CASIKVPQGTGYTF.

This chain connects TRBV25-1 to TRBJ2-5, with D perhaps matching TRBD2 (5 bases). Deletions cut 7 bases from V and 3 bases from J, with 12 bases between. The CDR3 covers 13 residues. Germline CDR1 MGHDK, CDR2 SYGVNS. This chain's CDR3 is CASTARAEETQYF. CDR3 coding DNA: TGTGCCAGCACCGCGCGGGCCGAAGAGACCCAGTACTTC.

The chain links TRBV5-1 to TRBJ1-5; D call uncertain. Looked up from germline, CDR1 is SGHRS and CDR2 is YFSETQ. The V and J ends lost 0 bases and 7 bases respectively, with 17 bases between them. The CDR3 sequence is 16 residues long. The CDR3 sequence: CASSLARSLIRQPQHF. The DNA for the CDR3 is TGCGCCAGCAGCTTGGCCAGGTCCCTAATTAGGCAGCCCCAGCATTTT.

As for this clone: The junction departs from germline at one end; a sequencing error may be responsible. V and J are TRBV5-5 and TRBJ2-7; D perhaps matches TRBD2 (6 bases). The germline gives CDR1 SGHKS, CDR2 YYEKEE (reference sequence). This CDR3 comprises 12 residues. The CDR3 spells CASSPDGGKASF. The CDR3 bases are TGTGCCAGCAGCCCAGACGGGGGTAAAGCCTCGTTC.

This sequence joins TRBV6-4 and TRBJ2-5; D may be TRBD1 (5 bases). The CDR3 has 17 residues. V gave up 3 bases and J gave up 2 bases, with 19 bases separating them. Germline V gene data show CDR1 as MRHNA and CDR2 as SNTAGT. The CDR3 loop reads CASSEEKMAGPQETQYF. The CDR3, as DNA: TGTGCCAGCAGTGAAGAGAAGATGGCAGGGCCACAAGAGACCCAGTACTTC.

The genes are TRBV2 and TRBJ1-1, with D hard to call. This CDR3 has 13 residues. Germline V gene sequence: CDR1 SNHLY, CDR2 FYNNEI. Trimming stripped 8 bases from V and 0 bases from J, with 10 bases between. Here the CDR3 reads CASVTDMNTEAFF. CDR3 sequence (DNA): TGTGCCAGCGTCACAGACATGAACACTGAAGCTTTCTTT.

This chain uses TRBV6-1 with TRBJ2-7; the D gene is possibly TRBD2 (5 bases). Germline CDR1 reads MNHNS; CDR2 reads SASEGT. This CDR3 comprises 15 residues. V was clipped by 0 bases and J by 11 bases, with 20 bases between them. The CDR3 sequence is CASSEASLAGTSEYF. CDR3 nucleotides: TGTGCCAGCAGTGAAGCGTCTCTAGCCGGTACGAGCGAGTACTTC.

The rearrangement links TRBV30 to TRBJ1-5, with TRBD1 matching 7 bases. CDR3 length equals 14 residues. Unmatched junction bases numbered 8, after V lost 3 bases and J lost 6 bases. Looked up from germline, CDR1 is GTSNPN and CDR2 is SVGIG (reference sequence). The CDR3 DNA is TGTGCCTGGAGCGGGGACAGAGCAAGTCAGCCCCAGCATTTT. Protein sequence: CAWSGDRASQPQHF.

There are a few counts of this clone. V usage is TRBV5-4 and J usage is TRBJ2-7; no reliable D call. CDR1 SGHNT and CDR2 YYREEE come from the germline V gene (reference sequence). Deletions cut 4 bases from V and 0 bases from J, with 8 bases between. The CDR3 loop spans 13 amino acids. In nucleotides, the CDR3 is TGTGCCAGCAGCAGTCACAGCTCCTACGAGCAGTACTTC. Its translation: CASSSHSSYEQYF.

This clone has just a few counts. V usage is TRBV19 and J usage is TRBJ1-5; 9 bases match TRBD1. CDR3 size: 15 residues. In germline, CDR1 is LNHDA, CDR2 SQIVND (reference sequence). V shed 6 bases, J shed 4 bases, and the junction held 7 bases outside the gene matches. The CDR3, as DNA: TGTGCCAGTAGCTCATGGACAGGGGCGAATCAGCCCCAGCATTTT. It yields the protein CASSSWTGANQPQHF.